This T cell receptor (beta chain) was found in a study of early T cells in non-severe SARS-CoV-2 infection. For the study at large: Bulk RNA taken from unsorted whole blood was sequenced, leaving chains unpaired. The study, taken as a whole, reports: Private and CD4 specificities were missed by VDJdb matching, which favored anti-spike CD8 responses.

The CDR3 has 12 residues. Germline V gives CDR1 SGHTA, CDR2 FQGNSA. V was pared by 4 bases and J by 4 bases, with 4 bases between. Each cDNA molecule carried a unique molecular identifier. MiXCR, run by TCRdb on the 5' RACE reads, gives a single entry per CDR3 protein. There are about 69,000 distinct CDR3 sequences in the sample; 9.5% occur only once, and less than 6.5% lies in the top ten. A word on this clonotype: Its target is not known.

The chain recombines TRBV7-2 with TRBJ2-2; D gene uncertain. The sequence came from an adult who was a healthcare worker with PCR-confirmed SARS-CoV-2 infection or an uninfected control (not recorded which). The sample comprised whole blood. The CDR3 loop is CASSSPTGELFF. Here the CDR3 DNA reads TGTGCCAGCAGCTCCCCCACCGGGGAGCTGTTTTTT.